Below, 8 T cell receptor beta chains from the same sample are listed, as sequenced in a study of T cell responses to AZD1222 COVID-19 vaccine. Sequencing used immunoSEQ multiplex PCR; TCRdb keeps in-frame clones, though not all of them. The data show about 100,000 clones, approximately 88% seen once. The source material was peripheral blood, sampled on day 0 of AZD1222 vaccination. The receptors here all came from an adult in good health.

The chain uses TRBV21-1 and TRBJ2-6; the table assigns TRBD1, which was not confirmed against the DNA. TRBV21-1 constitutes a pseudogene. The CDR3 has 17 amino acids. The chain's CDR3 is CASSPGQAPSGANVLTF. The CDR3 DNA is TGTGCCAGCTCTCCGGGACAGGCCCCCTCTGGGGCCAACGTCCTGACTTTC.

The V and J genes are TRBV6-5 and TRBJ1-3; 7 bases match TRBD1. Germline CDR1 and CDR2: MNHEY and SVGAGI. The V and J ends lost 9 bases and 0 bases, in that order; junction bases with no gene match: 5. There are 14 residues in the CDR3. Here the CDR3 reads CASKGQHSGNTIYF. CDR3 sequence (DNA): TGTGCCAGTAAGGGACAGCACTCTGGAAACACCATATATTTT.

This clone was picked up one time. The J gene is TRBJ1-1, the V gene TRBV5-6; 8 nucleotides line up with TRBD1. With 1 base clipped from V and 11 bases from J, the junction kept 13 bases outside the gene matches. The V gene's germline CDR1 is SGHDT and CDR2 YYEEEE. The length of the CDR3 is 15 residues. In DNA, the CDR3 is TGTGCCAGCAGCTTGTACGGACAGGGCTCAGTGGGGGCTTTCTTT. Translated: CASSLYGQGSVGAFF.

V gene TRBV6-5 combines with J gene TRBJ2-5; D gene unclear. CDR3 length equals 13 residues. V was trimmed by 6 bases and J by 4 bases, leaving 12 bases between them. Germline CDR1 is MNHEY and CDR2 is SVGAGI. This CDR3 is CASRREYRETQYF. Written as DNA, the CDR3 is TGTGCCAGCAGAAGGGAATACAGAGAGACCCAGTACTTC.

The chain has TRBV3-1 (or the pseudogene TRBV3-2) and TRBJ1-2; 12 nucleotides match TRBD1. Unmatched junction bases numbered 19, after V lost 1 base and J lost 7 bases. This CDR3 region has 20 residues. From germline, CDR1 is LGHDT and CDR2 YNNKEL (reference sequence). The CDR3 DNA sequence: TGTGCCAGCAGCCAAGGTGTACTGACCGGGACAGGGGGCGCAGCCGGTGGCTACACCTTC. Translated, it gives CASSQGVLTGTGGAAGGYTF.

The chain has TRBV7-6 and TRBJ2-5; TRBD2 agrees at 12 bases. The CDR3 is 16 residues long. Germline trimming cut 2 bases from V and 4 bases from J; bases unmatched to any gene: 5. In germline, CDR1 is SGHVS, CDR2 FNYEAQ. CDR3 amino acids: CASSLRTSGVGETQYF. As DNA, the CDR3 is TGTGCCAGCAGCTTAAGGACTAGCGGGGTGGGAGAGACCCAGTACTTC.

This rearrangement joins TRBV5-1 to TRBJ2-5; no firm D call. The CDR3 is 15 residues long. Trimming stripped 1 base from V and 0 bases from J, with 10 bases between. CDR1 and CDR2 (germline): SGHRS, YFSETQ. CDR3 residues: CASSLIGIYQETQYF. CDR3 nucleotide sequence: TGCGCCAGCAGCTTGATAGGCATATACCAAGAGACCCAGTACTTC. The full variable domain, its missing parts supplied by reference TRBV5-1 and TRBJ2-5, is KAGVTQTPRYLIKTRGQQVTLSCSPISGHRSVSWYQQTPGQGLQFLFEYFSETQRNKGNFPGRFSGRQFSNSRSEMNVSTLELGDSALYLCASSLIGIYQETQYFGPGTRLLVL.

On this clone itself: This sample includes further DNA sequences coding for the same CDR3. CDR3 in DNA: TGCGCCAGCAGCCCCGGGGCTCTGAACACTGAAGCTTTCTTT. It encodes CASSPGALNTEAFF. The rearrangement uses TRBV5-1 and TRBJ1-1; TRBD1 is a possible D gene (5 bases). The germline gives CDR1 SGHRS, CDR2 YFSETQ. The CDR3 contains 14 residues. V was shortened by 4 bases and J by 0 bases, with 10 bases between the two germline ends.